Following are 26 T cell receptor beta chains from one sample sequenced in a study of T cell responses to AZD1222 COVID-19 vaccine. Clones were read by immunoSEQ multiplex PCR, and TCRdb kept only the in-frame ones, dropping some. In the table there are fewer than 120,000 clones, about 85% of which are singletons. The sequenced sample was peripheral blood, obtained on day 0 of AZD1222 vaccination. These receptors originate from an adult in good health.

This chain links TRBV3-1 (or the pseudogene TRBV3-2) with TRBJ2-1, with D hard to call. V gave up 2 bases and J gave up 5 bases, with 10 bases separating them. This CDR3 comprises 14 residues. CDR1 is LGHDT, CDR2 YNNKEL, per germline (reference sequence). The CDR3, as DNA: TGTGCCAGCAGCCAACTAGGGTCGGACAATGAGCAGTTCTTC. This encodes CASSQLGSDNEQFF.

V and J are TRBV28 and TRBJ2-3; D remains unclear. Trimming pared 2 bases from V and 14 bases from J, leaving 11 bases between. The CDR3 has 11 amino acids. The germline V gene has CDR1 MDHEN and CDR2 SYDVKM. The CDR3 nucleotides read TGTGCCAGCAGTTTACAAGATAAGCGGTATTTT. It is translated as CASSLQDKRYF. The full variable domain, in which reference TRBV28 and TRBJ2-3 provide the parts outside the CDR3, is DVKVTQSSRYLVKRTGEKVFLECVQDMDHENMFWYRQDPGLGLRLIYFSYDVKMKEKGDIPEGYSVSREKKERFSLILESASTNQTSMYLCASSLQDKRYFGPGTRLTVL.

This clone was picked up one time. The rearrangement links TRBV6-1 to TRBJ1-1, with D hard to call. This CDR3 has 15 residues. The V gene lost 1 base and the J gene lost 3 bases, with 12 bases spanning the gap. CDR1 and CDR2 from the germline V gene are MNHNS and SASEGT. CDR3 bases: TGTGCCAGCAGTGAAGGCACCCCTATGGACACTGAAGCTTTCTTT. Protein: CASSEGTPMDTEAFF.

V gene TRBV18 combines with J gene TRBJ2-5; TRBD2 agrees at 7 bases. Germline-derived CDR1 and CDR2 are KGHSH and LQKENI. The V gene end was trimmed by 3 bases and the J gene end by 5 bases; junction bases not matched to a gene: 9. This CDR3 has 15 amino acids. The CDR3, as DNA: TGTGCCAGCTCACCCGTTTGGGGGGGGTCGGAGACCCAGTACTTC. Translating it yields CASSPVWGGSETQYF.

J is TRBJ1-5 and V is TRBV10-3; D is perhaps TRBD1 (6 bases). The CDR3 length is 14 residues. CDR1 ENHRY and CDR2 SYGVKD come from the germline V gene. V lost 3 bases to trimming and J lost 5 bases, with 11 bases between them. The CDR3 region is CAISERTDDQPQHF. The CDR3, as DNA: TGTGCCATCAGTGAAAGGACAGATGATCAGCCCCAGCATTTT.

The chain employs TRBV5-6 and TRBJ2-7; the match to TRBD2 covers 8 bases. Trimming took 4 bases from V and 1 from J; bases not matched to a gene: 7. Germline CDR1 SGHDT, CDR2 YYEEEE. There are 15 residues in the CDR3. The CDR3 is CASSGGLAYSYEQYF. The CDR3 nucleotides are TGTGCCAGCAGCGGAGGACTAGCATATTCCTACGAGCAGTACTTC.

This chain joins TRBV28 and TRBJ1-5, with D hard to call. CDR1 and CDR2 (germline): MDHEN, SYDVKM. V lost 1 base and J lost 7, with 5 bases in between. CDR3 length: 12 amino acids. CDR3 loop: CASSLSYQPQHF. The CDR3 nucleotides read TGTGCCAGCAGTTTATCTTACCAGCCCCAGCATTTT.

The genes are TRBV5-6 and TRBJ2-7, with TRBD1 matching over 8 bases. V lost 4 bases, J lost 2 bases, and 2 bases stayed unmatched. Germline loops: CDR1 SGHDT, CDR2 YYEEEE. CDR3 size: 13 residues. The CDR3 DNA reads TGTGCCAGCAGCCGGACAGGGCCCTACGAGCAGTACTTC. Its translation is CASSRTGPYEQYF. Full variable domain (rest looked up from reference TRBV5-6 and TRBJ2-7): DAGVTQSPTHLIKTRGQQVTLRCSPKSGHDTVSWYQQALGQGPQFIFQYYEEEERQRGNFPDRFSGHQFPNYSSELNVNALLLGDSALYLCASSRTGPYEQYFGPGTRLTVT.

The V gene is TRBV20-1, the J gene TRBJ1-1, with D hard to call. Germline assignment: CDR1 DFQATT and CDR2 SNEGSKA (reference sequence). The ends were cut back, 2 bases at V and 6 bases at J, with 7 bases in the middle. The CDR3 runs 11 residues. CDR3 protein: CSARRKPEAFF. DNA for the CDR3: TGCAGTGCTAGACGGAAGCCTGAAGCTTTCTTT.

This clone was counted only a few times. This chain links TRBV19 with TRBJ2-6; D is uncertain. The V and J ends lost 4 bases and 0 bases respectively, with 10 bases between them. This CDR3 contains 16 residues. Per germline, CDR1 LNHDA and CDR2 SQIVND (reference sequence). The CDR3: CASSRGKSSGANVLTF. In nucleotides, the CDR3 is TGTGCCAGTAGTAGGGGAAAGAGCTCTGGGGCCAACGTCCTGACTTTC. Filled out from reference TRBV19 and TRBJ2-6, the complete variable domain reads DGGITQSPKYLFRKEGQNVTLSCEQNLNHDAMYWYRQDPGQGLRLIYYSQIVNDFQKGDIAEGYSVSREKKESFPLTVTSAQKNPTAFYLCASSRGKSSGANVLTFGAGSRLTVL.

This clone was detected only a few times. The genes are TRBV5-1 and TRBJ2-5, with 9 bases aligning to TRBD2. Germline CDR1 and CDR2: SGHRS and YFSETQ. The CDR3 extends over 15 amino acids. Losses at the gene ends were 0 bases for V and 5 bases for J; bases not matched to a gene: 5. The DNA for the CDR3 is TGCGCCAGCAGCTTGGCGGCTAGCGGGGCCGAGACCCAGTACTTC. Protein: CASSLAASGAETQYF.

This chain joins TRBV9 and TRBJ1-4; 10 bases align to TRBD1. After removal of 3 bases from V and 7 bases from J, the junction contained 6 bases not matched to a gene. The germline gives CDR1 SGDLS, CDR2 YYNGEE. The CDR3 has 15 amino acids. CDR3 sequence reads: CASSGGTGEAEKLFF. In nucleotides, the CDR3 is TGTGCCAGCAGCGGAGGGACAGGGGAGGCTGAAAAACTGTTTTTT.

In regard to this clone: Relative to the germline gene, one junction end is altered; a read error may explain this. The gene calls are TRBV28 and TRBJ1-1, with 7 bases matching TRBD1. CDR3 size: 14 residues. Germline CDR1 is MDHEN and CDR2 is SYDVKM. The CDR3 nucleotides are TGTGCCAGCAGTTTAACAGGGGTGAAGACTGAAGCTTTCTTT. Translating it yields CASSLTGVKTEAFF.

The chain has TRBV18 and TRBJ2-7, with D unclear. Trimming cost V 4 bases and J 2 bases, with 15 bases left between them. The CDR3 is 15 residues long. Germline loops: CDR1 KGHSH, CDR2 LQKENI. The CDR3 spells CASSLRGPEAYEQYF. The CDR3 bases are TGTGCCAGCTCACTACGCGGCCCAGAGGCCTACGAGCAGTACTTC.

The rearrangement joins TRBV28 to TRBJ2-7; 10 bases are a match to TRBD1. Unmatched junction bases numbered 9, after V lost 5 bases and J lost 2 bases. Germline values: CDR1 MDHEN, CDR2 SYDVKM. This CDR3 contains 16 residues. The CDR3 is CASSPPPGTGAYEQYF. The CDR3 bases are TGTGCCAGCAGTCCTCCCCCCGGGACAGGGGCCTACGAGCAGTACTTC.

This clone rates as medium-sized (0.01 to 0.1%). The chain has TRBV7-3 and TRBJ1-2, with a tentative D call TRBD1 (5 bases). Trimming removed 0 bases from V and 8 bases from J, with 10 bases in between. Germline CDR1 and CDR2: SGHTA and FQGTGA. The CDR3 runs 13 residues. The CDR3 region has the DNA TGTGCCAGCAGCTTAACGGCGGGGGAAGGCTACACCTTC. Translating it yields CASSLTAGEGYTF.

The chain employs TRBV5-1 and TRBJ1-2, with 12 bases matching TRBD1. The germline V gene encodes CDR1 SGHRS and CDR2 YFSETQ. The V and J ends lost 0 bases and 6 bases, in that order; junction bases with no gene match: 6. This CDR3 is built from 16 residues. This CDR3 is CASSLGTGQGADGYTF. The CDR3 nucleotides read TGCGCCAGCAGCTTGGGTACGGGACAGGGGGCGGATGGCTACACCTTC.

This clone was counted only a few times. The chain joins TRBV7-9 to TRBJ1-4; the D is unclear. In germline, CDR1 is SEHNR, CDR2 FQNEAQ (reference sequence). The CDR3 runs to 16 residues. Trimming pared 0 bases from V and 7 bases from J, leaving 15 bases between. CDR3: CASSLAGGGVVEKLFF. CDR3 coding DNA: TGTGCCAGCAGCTTAGCTGGTGGAGGTGTGGTTGAAAAACTGTTTTTT.

As regards this clone: An end of the junction differs from the germline gene, which may be a read error. This chain uses TRBV7-7 with TRBJ2-1, with D tentatively TRBD1 or TRBD2 (5 bases each). CDR1 is SSHAT and CDR2 is FNYEAQ in the germline V gene (reference sequence). This CDR3 region has 14 residues. CDR3 DNA sequence: TGTGCTAGCAGCTTAGGTTCGGGGCCTAATGAGCAGTTCTTC. Amino acid sequence: CASSLGSGPNEQFF.

This CDR3 is CASSKGPNTGEQYF. CDR3 coding DNA: TGTGCCAGCAGCAAAGGGCCTAATACCGGCGAGCAGTACTTC. The gene calls are TRBV3-1 (or the pseudogene TRBV3-2) and TRBJ2-7; D not certain. The CDR3 runs 14 residues. V gave up 5 bases and J gave up 6 bases, with 17 bases separating them. Germline lookup yields CDR1 LGHDT and CDR2 YNNKEL (reference sequence).

The gene calls are TRBV12-5 and TRBJ2-1; 9 bases map to TRBD1. The CDR3 covers 15 residues. J lost 3 bases, V lost 5 bases, and 5 bases had no gene match. Per the germline V gene, CDR1 is LGHNT and CDR2 is FRNRAP. The CDR3 sequence: CASGASGQGYNEQFF. CDR3 bases: TGTGCTAGTGGTGCTTCGGGACAGGGCTACAATGAGCAGTTCTTC.

The genes are TRBV7-2 and TRBJ2-5, with TRBD2 matching over 12 bases. The trim removed 5 bases at V and 4 bases at J, leaving 8 bases unmatched. The CDR3 runs to 16 residues. Germline V gene lookup returns CDR1 SGHTA and CDR2 FQGNSA. As DNA, the CDR3 is TGTGCCAGCAGCCTTACTAGCGGGGGGTTGACAGAGACCCAGTACTTC. This encodes CASSLTSGGLTETQYF.

The rearrangement joins TRBV11-2 to TRBJ2-1, with 8 nucleotides matching TRBD2. This CDR3 is built from 18 residues. V lost 2 bases and J lost 1; bases outside the gene matches: 10. Germline V lookup: CDR1 SGHAT, CDR2 FQNNGV. CDR3 sequence reads: CASSLNSGVGASYNEQFF. The CDR3 DNA sequence: TGTGCCAGCAGCTTAAATAGCGGGGTTGGGGCTTCCTACAATGAGCAGTTCTTC.

The chain joins TRBV29-1 to TRBJ1-1; TRBD1 is a possible D gene (6 bases). The CDR3 has 13 amino acids. Trimming removed 6 bases at V and 1 base at J, with 12 bases between. Germline values: CDR1 SQVTM, CDR2 ANQGSEA. The CDR3 nucleotides read TGCAGCGTCTCGACAGGCGGGAACACTGAAGCTTTCTTT. Protein product: CSVSTGGNTEAFF.

The rearrangement joins TRBV9 to TRBJ2-5; D is perhaps TRBD2 (8 bases). With 4 bases removed from V and 5 bases from J, the gap between germline ends came to 21 bases. This CDR3 is built from 16 residues. Per germline, CDR1 SGDLS and CDR2 YYNGEE. CDR3: CASSPREGAPLETQYF. The CDR3 bases are TGTGCCAGCAGCCCACGGGAGGGGGCGCCCCTGGAGACCCAGTACTTC.

The chain links TRBV10-1 to TRBJ2-3; D is perhaps TRBD2 (5 bases). Trimming cost V 3 bases and J 2 bases, with 15 bases left between them. The germline CDR1 and CDR2 sequences are WNHNN and SYGVQD (reference sequence). The CDR3 spans 16 residues. CDR3 sequence (DNA): TGCGCCAGCAGTGACCCCGAGGGAGATCCCACAGATACGCAGTATTTT. Protein sequence: CASSDPEGDPTDTQYF.